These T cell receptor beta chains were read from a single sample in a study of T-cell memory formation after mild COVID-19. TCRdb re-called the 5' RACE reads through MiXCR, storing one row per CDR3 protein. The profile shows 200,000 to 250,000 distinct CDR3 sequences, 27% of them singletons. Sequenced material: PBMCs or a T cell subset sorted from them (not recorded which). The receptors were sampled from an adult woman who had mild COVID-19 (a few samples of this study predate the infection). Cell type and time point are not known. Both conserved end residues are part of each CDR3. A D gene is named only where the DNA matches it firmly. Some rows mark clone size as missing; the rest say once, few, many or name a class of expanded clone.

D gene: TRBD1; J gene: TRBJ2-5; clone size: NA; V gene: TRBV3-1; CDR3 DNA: TGTGCCAGCAGCGTAGACAGGGTTCCGGAGACCCAGTACTTC; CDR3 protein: CASSVDRVPETQYF
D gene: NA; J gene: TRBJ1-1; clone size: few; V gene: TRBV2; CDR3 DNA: TGTGCCAGCAGTGTGTGGGGCCGGGAGCGCACTGAAGCTTTCTTT; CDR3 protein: CASSVWGRERTEAFF
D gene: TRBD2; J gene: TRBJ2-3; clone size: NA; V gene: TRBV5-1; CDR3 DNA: TGCGCCAGCAGCTTGGTTCGGCGGGGGGCAGGAGATACGCAGTATTTT; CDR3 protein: CASSLVRRGAGDTQYF
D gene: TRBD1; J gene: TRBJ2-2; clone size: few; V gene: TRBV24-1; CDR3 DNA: TGTGCCACCAGTGATTTGCACGGGCAGGGGGCCACCGGGGAGCTGTTTTTT; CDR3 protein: CATSDLHGQGATGELFF
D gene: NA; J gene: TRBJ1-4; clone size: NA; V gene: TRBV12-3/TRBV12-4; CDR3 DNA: TGTGCCAGCAGGTCGGGACGGCGGAATGAAAAACTGTTTTTT; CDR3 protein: CASRSGRRNEKLFF
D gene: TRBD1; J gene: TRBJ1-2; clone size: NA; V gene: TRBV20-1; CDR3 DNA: TGCAGTGCTCTGAAGGTCTCAGGGGGCCATGGCTACACCTTC; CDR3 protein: CSALKVSGGHGYTF
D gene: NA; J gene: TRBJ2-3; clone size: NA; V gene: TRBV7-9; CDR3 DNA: TGTGCCAGCAGCTTTAAGGGGCGGACCACAGATACGCAGTATTTT; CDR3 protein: CASSFKGRTTDTQYF
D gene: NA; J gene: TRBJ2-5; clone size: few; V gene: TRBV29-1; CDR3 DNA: TGCAGCGTTGAAGATAATACGGAGACCCAGTACTTC; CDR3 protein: CSVEDNTETQYF
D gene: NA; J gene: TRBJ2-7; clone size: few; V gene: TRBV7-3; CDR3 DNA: TGTGCCAGCAGCCCCACCGGGGACCCTCGCGAGCAGTACTTC; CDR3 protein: CASSPTGDPREQYF
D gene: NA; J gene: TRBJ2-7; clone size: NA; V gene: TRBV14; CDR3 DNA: TGTGCCAGCAGCCAAGAAAGGAGCTACGAGCAGTACTTC; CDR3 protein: CASSQERSYEQYF
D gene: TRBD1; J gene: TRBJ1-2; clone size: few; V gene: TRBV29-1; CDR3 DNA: TGCAGCGTCGTAGGGACAGGGGCAAGGAGCTACACCTTC; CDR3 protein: CSVVGTGARSYTF
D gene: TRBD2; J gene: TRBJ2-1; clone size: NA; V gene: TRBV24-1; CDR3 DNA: TGTGCCACCAGTGATTTGGGGGGACTAGCGGGAGAAGTTGGTGAGCAGTTCTTC; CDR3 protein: CATSDLGGLAGEVGEQFF
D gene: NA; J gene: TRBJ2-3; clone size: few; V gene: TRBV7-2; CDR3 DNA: TGTGCCAGCAGCCGGGAGATCCAAGATACGCAGTATTTT; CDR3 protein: CASSREIQDTQYF
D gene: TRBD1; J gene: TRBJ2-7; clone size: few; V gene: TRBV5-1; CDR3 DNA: TGCGCCAGCAGCCCTACTACGGACAGGGGCCGCAACGAGCAGTACTTC; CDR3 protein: CASSPTTDRGRNEQYF
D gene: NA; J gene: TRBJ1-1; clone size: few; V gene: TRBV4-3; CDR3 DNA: TGCGCCAGCAGCCAAGTCAGGGGAGTTATGAACACTGAAGCTTTCTTT; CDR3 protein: CASSQVRGVMNTEAFF
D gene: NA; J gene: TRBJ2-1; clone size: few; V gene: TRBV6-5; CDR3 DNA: TGTGCCAGCAGTTACTCCGGACTTTCGTTCTTC; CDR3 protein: CASSYSGLSFF
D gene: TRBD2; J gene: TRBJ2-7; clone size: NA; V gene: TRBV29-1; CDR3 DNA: TGCAGCGTCGCCGGGACTATAACCTACGAGCAGTACTTC; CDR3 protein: CSVAGTITYEQYF
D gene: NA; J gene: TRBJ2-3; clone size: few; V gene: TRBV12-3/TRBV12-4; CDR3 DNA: TGTGCCACCCCGGGGGCAGGGAGTCCAGATACGCAGTATTTT; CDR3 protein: CATPGAGSPDTQYF
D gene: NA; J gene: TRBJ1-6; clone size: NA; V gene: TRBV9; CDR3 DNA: TGTGCCAGCAGCGTATCACAGGCTAATTCACCCCTCCACTTT; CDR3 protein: CASSVSQANSPLHF
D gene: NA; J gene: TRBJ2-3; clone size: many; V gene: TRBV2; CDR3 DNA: TGTGCCAGCAGTTTCCTCCCCACAGATACGCAGTATTTT; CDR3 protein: CASSFLPTDTQYF
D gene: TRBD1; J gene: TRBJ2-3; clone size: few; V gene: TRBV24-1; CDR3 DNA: TGTGCCACCAGTGATTTGTCAACAGGGGGCCGAGGAGATACGCAGTATTTT; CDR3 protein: CATSDLSTGGRGDTQYF
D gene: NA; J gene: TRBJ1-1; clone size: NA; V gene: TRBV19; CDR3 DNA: TGTGCCAGTAGTATCGGGGGGTACACTGAAGCTTTCTTT; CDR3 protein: CASSIGGYTEAFF
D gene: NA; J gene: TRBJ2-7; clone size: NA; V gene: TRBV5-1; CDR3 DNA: TGCGCCAGCAGCAGAAAAGACAGACTCACCGCCTACGAGCAGTACTTC; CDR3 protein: CASSRKDRLTAYEQYF
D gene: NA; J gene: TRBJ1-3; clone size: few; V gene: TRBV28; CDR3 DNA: TGTGCCAGCACGGGGGAGGAGGGCTCTGGAAACACCATATATTTT; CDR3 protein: CASTGEEGSGNTIYF
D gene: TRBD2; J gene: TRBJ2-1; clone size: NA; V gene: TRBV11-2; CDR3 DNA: TGTGCCAGCAGCTTAGGGGGCGGGAGGCCTCCCTACAATGAGCAGTTCTTC; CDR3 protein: CASSLGGGRPPYNEQFF
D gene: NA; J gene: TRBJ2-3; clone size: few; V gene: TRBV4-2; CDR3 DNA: TGTGCCAGCAGCCAAGGGACAGCGACTAGCACAGATACGCAGTATTTT; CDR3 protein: CASSQGTATSTDTQYF
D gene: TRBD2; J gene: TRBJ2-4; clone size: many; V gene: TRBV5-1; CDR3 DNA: TGCGCCAGCAGCCCAAGCGGGGGGGCTTTAGAAAACATTCAGTACTTC; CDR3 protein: CASSPSGGALENIQYF
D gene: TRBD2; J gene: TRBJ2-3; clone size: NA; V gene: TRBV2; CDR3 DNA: TGTGCCAGCAGCGATGGACTAGCGGGGGATGCAGATACGCAGTATTTT; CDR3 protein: CASSDGLAGDADTQYF
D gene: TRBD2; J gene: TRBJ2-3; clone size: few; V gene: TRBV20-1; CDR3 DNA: TGCAGTGCTAGAGATCCCCCTAGCGGGTTCCCAGATACGCAGTATTTT; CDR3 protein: CSARDPPSGFPDTQYF
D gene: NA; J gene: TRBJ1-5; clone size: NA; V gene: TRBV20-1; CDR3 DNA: TGCAGTGCTAAAGGTGGGACAACAAGCAATCAGCCCCAGCATTTT; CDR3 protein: CSAKGGTTSNQPQHF
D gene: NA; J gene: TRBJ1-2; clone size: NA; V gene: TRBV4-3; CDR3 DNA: TGCGCCAGCAGCCAAGATTCGGCCAGGGTAATATATGGCTACACCTTC; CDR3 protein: CASSQDSARVIYGYTF
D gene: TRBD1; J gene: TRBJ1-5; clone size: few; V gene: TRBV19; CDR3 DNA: TGTGCCAGTACTTACGGACAGGGATGGAACAATCAGCCCCAGCATTTT; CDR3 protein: CASTYGQGWNNQPQHF
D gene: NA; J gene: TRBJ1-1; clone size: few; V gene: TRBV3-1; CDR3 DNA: TGTGCCAGCAGCCCAACGACAGGACCCTACACTGAAGCTTTCTTT; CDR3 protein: CASSPTTGPYTEAFF
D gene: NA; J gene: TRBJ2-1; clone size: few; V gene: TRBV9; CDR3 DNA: TGTGCCAGCAGCGCAATTACCGGGAAATTCAATGAGCAGTTCTTC; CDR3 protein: CASSAITGKFNEQFF
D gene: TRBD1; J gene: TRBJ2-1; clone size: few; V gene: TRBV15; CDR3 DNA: TGTGCCACCAGCAGAGATTTACAGGGGTCCTACAATGAGCAGTTCTTC; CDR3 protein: CATSRDLQGSYNEQFF
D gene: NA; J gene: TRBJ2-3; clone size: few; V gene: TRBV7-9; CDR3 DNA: TGTGCCAGCAGCTTACGGGGGGCCCGGGGCACAGATACGCAGTATTTT; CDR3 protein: CASSLRGARGTDTQYF
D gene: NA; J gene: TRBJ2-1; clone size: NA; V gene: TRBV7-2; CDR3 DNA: TGTGCCAGCAGCTTATTAAGGTTGAATGAGCAGTTCTTC; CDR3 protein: CASSLLRLNEQFF
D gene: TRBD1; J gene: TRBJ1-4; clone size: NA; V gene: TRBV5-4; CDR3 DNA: TGTGCCAGCAGCGTCCAGGGGGCTAATGAAAAACTGTTTTTT; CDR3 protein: CASSVQGANEKLFF
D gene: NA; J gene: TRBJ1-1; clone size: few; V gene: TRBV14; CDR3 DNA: TGTGCCAGCAGAAACGCTCGGAACACTGAAGCTTTCTTT; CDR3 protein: CASRNARNTEAFF
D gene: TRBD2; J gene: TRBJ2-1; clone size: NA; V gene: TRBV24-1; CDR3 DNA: TGTGCCACCAGTGATTTGCAAGCGGGGGGAACCTACAATGAGCAGTTCTTC; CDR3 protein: CATSDLQAGGTYNEQFF
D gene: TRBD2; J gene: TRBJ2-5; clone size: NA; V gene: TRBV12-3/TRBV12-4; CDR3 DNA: TGTGCCAGCAGTCTCGACCTAGCGGCAGCCCAAGAGACCCAGTACTTC; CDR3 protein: CASSLDLAAAQETQYF
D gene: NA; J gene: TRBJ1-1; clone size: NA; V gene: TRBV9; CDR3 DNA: TGTGCCAGCAGCCCAGAGGTGGAAATGAACACTGAAGCTTTCTTT; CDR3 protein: CASSPEVEMNTEAFF
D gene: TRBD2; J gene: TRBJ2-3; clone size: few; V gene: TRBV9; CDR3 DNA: TGTGCCAGCAGCTCCGGGACTACCACAGATACGCAGTATTTT; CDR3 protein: CASSSGTTTDTQYF